This T cell receptor (beta chain) was found in a study of shared clonotypes between healthy human individuals. Produced via immunoSEQ multiplex PCR; TCRdb's table is partial and in-frame only. The table shows about 2.4 million clones, with 93% occurring only once. This CDR3 is built from 17 residues. Germline-derived CDR1 and CDR2 are SGHDT and YYEEEE. V was shortened by 1 base and J by 1 base, with 17 bases between the two germline ends. This sequence was found in a young man in good health. Some clones in this sample may be carry-over from other donors' samples. The chain is built from TRBV5-6 and TRBJ1-1; weak D call: TRBD1 (5 bases). Sequenced sample: naive CD4+ T cells from PBMCs. Subset meaning: CD45RA+ positively selected. The CDR3 region has the DNA TGTGCCAGCAGCTTGATCCGGGACCGTCGGAGGAACACTGAAGCTTTCTTT. Translating gives CASSLIRDRRRNTEAFF.